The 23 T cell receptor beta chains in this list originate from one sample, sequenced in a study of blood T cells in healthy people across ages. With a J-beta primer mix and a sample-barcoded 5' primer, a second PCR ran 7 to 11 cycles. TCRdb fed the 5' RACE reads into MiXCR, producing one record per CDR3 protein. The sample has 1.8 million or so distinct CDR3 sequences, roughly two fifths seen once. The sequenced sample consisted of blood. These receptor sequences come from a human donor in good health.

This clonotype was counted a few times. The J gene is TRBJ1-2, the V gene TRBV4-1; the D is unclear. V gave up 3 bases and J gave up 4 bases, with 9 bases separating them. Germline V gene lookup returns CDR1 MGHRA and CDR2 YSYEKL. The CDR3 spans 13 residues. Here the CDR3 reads CASSHDASYGYTF. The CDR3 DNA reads TGCGCCAGCAGCCATGACGCCTCCTATGGCTACACCTTC.

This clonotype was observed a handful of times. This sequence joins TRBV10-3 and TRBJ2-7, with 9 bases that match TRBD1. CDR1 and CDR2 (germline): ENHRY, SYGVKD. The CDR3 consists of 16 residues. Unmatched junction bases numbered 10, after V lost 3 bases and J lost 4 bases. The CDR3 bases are TGTGCCATCAGTGAAGGGACAGGGTCTCCTGCATACGAGCAGTACTTC. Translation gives CAISEGTGSPAYEQYF.

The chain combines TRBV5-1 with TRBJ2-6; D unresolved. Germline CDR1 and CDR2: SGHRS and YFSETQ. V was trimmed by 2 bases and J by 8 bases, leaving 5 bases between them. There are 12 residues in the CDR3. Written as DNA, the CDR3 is TGCGCCAGCAGCTTACCCTCCAACGTCCTGACTTTC. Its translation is CASSLPSNVLTF.

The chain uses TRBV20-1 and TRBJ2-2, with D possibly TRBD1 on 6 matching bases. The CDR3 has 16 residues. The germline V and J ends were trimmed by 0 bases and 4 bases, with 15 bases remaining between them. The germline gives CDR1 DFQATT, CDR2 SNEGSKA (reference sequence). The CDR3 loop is CSARDPQGSGTGELFF. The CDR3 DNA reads TGCAGTGCTAGAGACCCCCAGGGGTCGGGCACCGGGGAGCTGTTTTTT.

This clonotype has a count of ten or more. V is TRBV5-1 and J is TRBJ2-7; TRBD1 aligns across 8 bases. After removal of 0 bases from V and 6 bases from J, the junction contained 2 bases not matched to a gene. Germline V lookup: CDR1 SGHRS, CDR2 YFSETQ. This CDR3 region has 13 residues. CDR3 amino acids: CASSLGTGSEQYF. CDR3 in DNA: TGCGCCAGCAGCTTGGGGACAGGGAGCGAGCAGTACTTC. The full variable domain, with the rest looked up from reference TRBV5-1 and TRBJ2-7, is KAGVTQTPRYLIKTRGQQVTLSCSPISGHRSVSWYQQTPGQGLQFLFEYFSETQRNKGNFPGRFSGRQFSNSRSEMNVSTLELGDSALYLCASSLGTGSEQYFGPGTRLTVT.

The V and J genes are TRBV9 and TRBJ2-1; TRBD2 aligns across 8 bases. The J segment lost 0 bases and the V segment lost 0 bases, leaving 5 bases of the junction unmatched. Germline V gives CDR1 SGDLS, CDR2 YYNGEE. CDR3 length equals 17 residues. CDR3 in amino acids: CASSVAAGGFSYNEQFF. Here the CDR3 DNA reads TGTGCCAGCAGCGTAGCGGCGGGGGGTTTCTCCTACAATGAGCAGTTCTTC.

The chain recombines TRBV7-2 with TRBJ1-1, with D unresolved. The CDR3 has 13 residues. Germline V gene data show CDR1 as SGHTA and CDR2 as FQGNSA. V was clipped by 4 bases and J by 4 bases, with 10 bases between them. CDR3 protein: CASSSSWGTEAFF. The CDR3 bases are TGTGCCAGCAGCTCAAGTTGGGGCACTGAAGCTTTCTTT.

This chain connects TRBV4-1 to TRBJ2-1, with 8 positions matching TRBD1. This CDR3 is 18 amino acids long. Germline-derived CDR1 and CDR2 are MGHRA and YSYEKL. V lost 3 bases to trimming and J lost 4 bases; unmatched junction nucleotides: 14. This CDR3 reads CASSHSAGGQGAYNEQFF. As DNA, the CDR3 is TGCGCCAGCAGCCACAGTGCCGGCGGCCAGGGGGCTTACAATGAGCAGTTCTTC.

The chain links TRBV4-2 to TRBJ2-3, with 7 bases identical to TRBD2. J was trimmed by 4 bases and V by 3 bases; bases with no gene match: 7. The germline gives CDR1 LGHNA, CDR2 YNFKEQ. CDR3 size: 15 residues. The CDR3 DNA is TGTGCCAGCAGCCACGACAGCGGGAAAGCAGATACGCAGTATTTT. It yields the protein CASSHDSGKADTQYF.

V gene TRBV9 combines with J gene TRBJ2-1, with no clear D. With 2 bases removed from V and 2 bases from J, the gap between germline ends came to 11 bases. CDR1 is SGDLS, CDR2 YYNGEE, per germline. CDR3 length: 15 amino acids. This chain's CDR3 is CASSVYIGPYNEQFF. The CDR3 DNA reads TGTGCCAGCAGCGTTTACATAGGCCCCTACAATGAGCAGTTCTTC.

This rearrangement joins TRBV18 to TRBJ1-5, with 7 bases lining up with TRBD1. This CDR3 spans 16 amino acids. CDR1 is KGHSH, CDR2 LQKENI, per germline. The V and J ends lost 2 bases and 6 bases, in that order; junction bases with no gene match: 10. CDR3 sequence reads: CASSPGGGSGGQPQHF. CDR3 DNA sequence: TGTGCCAGCTCACCAGGGGGCGGTTCAGGGGGTCAGCCCCAGCATTTT.

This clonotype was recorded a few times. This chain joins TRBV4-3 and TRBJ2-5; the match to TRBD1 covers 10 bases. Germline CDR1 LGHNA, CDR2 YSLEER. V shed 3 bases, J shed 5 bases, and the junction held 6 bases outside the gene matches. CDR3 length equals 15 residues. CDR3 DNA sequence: TGCGCCAGCAGCCAGGGGGACAGGGGATGGGAGACCCAGTACTTC. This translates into CASSQGDRGWETQYF.

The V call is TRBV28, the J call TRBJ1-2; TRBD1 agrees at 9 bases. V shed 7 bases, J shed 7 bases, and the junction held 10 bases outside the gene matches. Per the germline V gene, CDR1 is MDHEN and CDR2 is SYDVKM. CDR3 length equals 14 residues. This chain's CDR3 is CASTPTGGLTGYTF. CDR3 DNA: TGTGCCAGCACCCCGACAGGGGGTCTTACTGGCTACACCTTC.

CDR3 residues: CSARAQPWGQGFPGANVLTF. In DNA, the CDR3 is TGCAGTGCTAGAGCCCAGCCTTGGGGACAGGGCTTTCCTGGGGCCAACGTCCTGACTTTC. The V and J genes are TRBV20-1 and TRBJ2-6; 9 positions agree with TRBD1. Germline V CDR1 and CDR2: DFQATT, SNEGSKA (reference sequence). The CDR3 is made up of 20 amino acids. Losses at the gene ends were 1 base for V and 2 bases for J; bases not matched to a gene: 15.

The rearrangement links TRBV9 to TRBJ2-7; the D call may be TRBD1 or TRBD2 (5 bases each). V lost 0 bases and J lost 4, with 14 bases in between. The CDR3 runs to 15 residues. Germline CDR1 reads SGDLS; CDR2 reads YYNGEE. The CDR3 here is CASSVDGGALYEQYF. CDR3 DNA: TGTGCCAGCAGCGTAGATGGGGGTGCCCTATACGAGCAGTACTTC.

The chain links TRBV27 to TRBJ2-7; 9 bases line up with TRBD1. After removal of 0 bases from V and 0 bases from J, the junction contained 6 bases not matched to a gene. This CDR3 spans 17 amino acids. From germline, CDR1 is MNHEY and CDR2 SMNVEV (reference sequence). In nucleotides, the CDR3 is TGTGCCAGCAGTTTATCGAGGACAGGGGCCGACTCCTACGAGCAGTACTTC. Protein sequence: CASSLSRTGADSYEQYF.

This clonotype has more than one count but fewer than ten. The CDR3 DNA reads TGCAGTGCCCCCGGGGGGCCAGGGAGCTACCAAGAGACCCAGTACTTC. Protein sequence: CSAPGGPGSYQETQYF. The rearrangement joins TRBV20-1 to TRBJ2-5; weak D call: TRBD2 (7 bases). This CDR3 is built from 16 residues. V was cut by 6 bases and J by 0 bases, with 20 bases left in between. Per germline, CDR1 DFQATT and CDR2 SNEGSKA (reference sequence).

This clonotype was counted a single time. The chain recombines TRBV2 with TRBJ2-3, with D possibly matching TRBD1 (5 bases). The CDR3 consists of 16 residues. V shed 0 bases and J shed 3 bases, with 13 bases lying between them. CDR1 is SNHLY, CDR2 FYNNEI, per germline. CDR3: CASSEAQTKGTDTQYF. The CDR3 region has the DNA TGTGCCAGCAGTGAAGCGCAGACAAAGGGGACAGATACGCAGTATTTT.

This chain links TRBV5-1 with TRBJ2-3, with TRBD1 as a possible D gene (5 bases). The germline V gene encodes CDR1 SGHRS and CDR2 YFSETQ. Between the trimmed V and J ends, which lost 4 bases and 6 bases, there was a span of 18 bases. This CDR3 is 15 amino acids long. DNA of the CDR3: TGCGCCAGCAGCGACGACAGACAAATTGGGGATACGCAGTATTTT. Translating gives CASSDDRQIGDTQYF.

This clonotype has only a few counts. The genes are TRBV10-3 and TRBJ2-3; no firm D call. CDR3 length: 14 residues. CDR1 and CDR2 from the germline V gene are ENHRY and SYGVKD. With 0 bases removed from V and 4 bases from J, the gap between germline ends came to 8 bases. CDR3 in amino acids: CAISESGPADTQYF. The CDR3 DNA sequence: TGTGCCATCAGTGAGTCCGGACCAGCAGATACGCAGTATTTT.

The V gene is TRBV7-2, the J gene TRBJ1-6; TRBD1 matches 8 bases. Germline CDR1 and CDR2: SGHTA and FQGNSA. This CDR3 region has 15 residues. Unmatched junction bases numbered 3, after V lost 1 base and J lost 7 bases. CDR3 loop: CASSLETGANSPLHF. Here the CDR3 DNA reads TGTGCCAGCAGCTTAGAGACAGGGGCGAATTCACCCCTCCACTTT.

The CDR3 loop reads CASSPWEREVNTEAFF. The CDR3 bases are TGTGCCAGCAGTCCCTGGGAACGGGAGGTGAACACTGAAGCTTTCTTT. The V and J genes are TRBV12-3 or TRBV12-4 and TRBJ1-1; D gene ambiguous. The CDR3 loop spans 16 amino acids. The V end was cut by 5 bases, the J end by 0 bases, with 16 bases between.

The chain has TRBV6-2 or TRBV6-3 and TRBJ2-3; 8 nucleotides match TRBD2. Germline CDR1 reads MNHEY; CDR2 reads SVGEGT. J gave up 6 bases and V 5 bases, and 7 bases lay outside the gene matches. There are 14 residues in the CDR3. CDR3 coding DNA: TGTGCCAGCAGTCCGGGGGGGATTACGGATACGCAGTATTTT. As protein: CASSPGGITDTQYF.